Presented here are 18 T cell receptor beta chains from one specimen sequenced in a study of T-cell memory formation after mild COVID-19. TCRdb processed the 5' RACE reads anew with MiXCR; each CDR3 protein has one entry. The data hold about 180,000 distinct CDR3 sequences, with 15% to 20% observed a single time. Sequenced input: PBMCs or a T cell subset sorted from them (not recorded which). These TCRs come from an adult woman who had mild COVID-19 (a few samples of this study predate the infection). Cell type and time point are not known.

This clonotype was seen many times. V and J are TRBV6-6 and TRBJ2-6; the D is unclear. The CDR3 is 14 amino acids. Germline V CDR1 and CDR2: MNHNY, SVGAGI (reference sequence). V shed 4 bases and J shed 1 base, with 5 bases lying between them. CDR3 protein: CASSFTSGANVLTF. CDR3 coding DNA: TGTGCCAGCAGTTTCACGTCTGGGGCCAACGTCCTGACTTTC.

In its sample, this clonotype was seen a few times. The chain has TRBV7-3 and TRBJ2-5, with D perhaps TRBD2 (6 bases). The V end lost 5 bases, the J end lost 5 bases, and 18 bases lay between the germline ends. There are 15 residues in the CDR3. Germline loops: CDR1 SGHTA, CDR2 FQGTGA. CDR3 sequence: CASSPGPGRYETQYF. CDR3 DNA sequence: TGTGCCAGCAGCCCCGGCCCGGGGAGGTACGAGACCCAGTACTTC. The variable domain in full, completed from reference TRBV7-3 and TRBJ2-5, reads GAGVSQTPSNKVTEKGKYVELRCDPISGHTALYWYRQSLGQGPEFLIYFQGTGAADDSGLPNDRFFAVRPEGSVSTLKIQRTERGDSAVYLCASSPGPGRYETQYFGPGTRLLVL.

A few counts support this clonotype. In nucleotides, the CDR3 is TGCAGTGCTAATCCCATCAATCAGGGGGCTCATGGCTACACCTTC. Its protein is CSANPINQGAHGYTF. The chain recombines TRBV20-1 with TRBJ1-2; 8 bases fit TRBD1. Germline lookup yields CDR1 DFQATT and CDR2 SNEGSKA (reference sequence). The V segment lost 4 bases and the J segment 6 bases; nucleotides outside the gene matches: 13. The CDR3 contains 15 residues.

The V gene is TRBV5-1, the J gene TRBJ2-2; D possibly corresponds to TRBD2 (5 bases). CDR1 and CDR2 from the germline V gene are SGHRS and YFSETQ. There are 15 residues in the CDR3. Deletions cut 3 bases from V and 4 bases from J, with 13 bases between. The CDR3 reads CASSSGSLSTGELFF. In nucleotides, the CDR3 is TGCGCCAGCAGCTCGGGGAGCCTCAGCACCGGGGAGCTGTTTTTT.

The sample holds a few counts of this clonotype. The gene calls are TRBV11-2 and TRBJ2-1, with 7 nucleotides matching TRBD1. The CDR3 sequence is 15 residues long. Germline V gene sequence: CDR1 SGHAT, CDR2 FQNNGV. Germline trimming cut 0 bases from V and 7 bases from J; bases unmatched to any gene: 6. The CDR3 protein is CASSLEGGAVNEQFF. CDR3 sequence (DNA): TGTGCCAGCAGCTTAGAAGGGGGCGCGGTAAATGAGCAGTTCTTC.

This clonotype was found once. V usage is TRBV29-1 and J usage is TRBJ1-2; D remains ambiguous. The CDR3 has 8 residues. Germline assignment: CDR1 SQVTM and CDR2 ANQGSEA. Between the trimmed V and J ends, which lost 6 bases and 6 bases, there was a span of 2 bases. The CDR3 loop reads CSVNGYTF. Here the CDR3 DNA reads TGCAGCGTCAATGGCTACACCTTC.

This clonotype was counted only a few times. This rearrangement joins TRBV6-6 to TRBJ2-5; D possibly corresponds to TRBD1 (5 bases). Trimming removed 5 bases at V and 6 bases at J, with 16 bases between. Germline CDR1 is MNHNY and CDR2 is SVGAGI (reference sequence). This CDR3 has 14 residues. The CDR3 DNA follows: TGTGCCAGCAGTGTCCCAGAAGGGGTGAAGACCCAGTACTTC. This translates into CASSVPEGVKTQYF.

The V call is TRBV7-9, the J call TRBJ1-3, with unresolved D. Germline V gene sequence: CDR1 SEHNR, CDR2 FQNEAQ (reference sequence). The CDR3 has 14 amino acids. Trimming pared 4 bases from V and 2 bases from J, leaving 9 bases between. CDR3 nucleotides: TGTGCCAGCAGCTCCCCTCCCACTGGAAACACCATATATTTT. Its translation is CASSSPPTGNTIYF.

This clonotype showed up many times. The chain joins TRBV12-3 or TRBV12-4 to TRBJ1-2; D uncertain. The CDR3 consists of 16 residues. V was trimmed by 4 bases and J by 3 bases, leaving 18 bases between them. CDR3 amino acids: CASSYLPGGPDYGYTF. The CDR3, as DNA: TGTGCCAGCAGTTATCTCCCGGGAGGACCAGACTATGGCTACACCTTC.

This sequence joins TRBV6-6 and TRBJ1-2; tentative D call: TRBD1 (6 bases). The germline V gene encodes CDR1 MNHNY and CDR2 SVGAGI (reference sequence). V lost 2 bases and J lost 1, with 11 bases in between. The length of the CDR3 is 15 residues. The CDR3 reads CASSYRQDSNYGYTF. The CDR3 DNA reads as TGTGCCAGCAGTTACCGTCAGGACAGTAACTATGGCTACACCTTC.

This clonotype was found a few times. The chain carries TRBV12-3 or TRBV12-4 and TRBJ2-3, with D tentatively TRBD2 (5 bases). The CDR3 extends over 13 amino acids. The V end was cut by 1 base, the J end by 8 bases, with 10 bases between. In DNA, the CDR3 is TGTGCCAGCAGTTTAGTGAGGGAAGGTACGCAGTATTTT. Its protein is CASSLVREGTQYF.

A few counts support this clonotype. The V and J genes are TRBV4-1 and TRBJ2-5; D possibly corresponds to TRBD1 (5 bases). V shed 1 base and J shed 3 bases, with 9 bases lying between them. The CDR3 length is 14 residues. CDR1 is MGHRA, CDR2 YSYEKL, per germline. The CDR3 loop reads CASSQGNRKETQYF. In nucleotides, the CDR3 is TGCGCCAGCAGCCAAGGAAACAGGAAAGAGACCCAGTACTTC.

This clonotype has a handful of counts. The chain links TRBV3-1 to TRBJ1-6, with D hard to call. This CDR3 spans 14 amino acids. The V and J ends lost 1 base and 8 bases respectively, with 9 bases between them. CDR1 and CDR2 from the germline V gene are LGHDT and YNNKEL (reference sequence). CDR3 protein: CASSQVGSDSPLHF. In DNA form, the CDR3 reads TGTGCCAGCAGCCAAGTTGGCTCCGATTCACCCCTCCACTTT. Filled out from reference TRBV3-1 and TRBJ1-6, the complete variable domain reads DTAVSQTPKYLVTQMGNDKSIKCEQNLGHDTMYWYKQDSKKFLKIMFSYNNKELIINETVPNRFSPKSPDKAHLNLHINSLELGDSAVYFCASSQVGSDSPLHFGNGTRLTVT.

The chain combines TRBV4-2 with TRBJ1-6; TRBD1 matches at 9 bases. The germline CDR1 and CDR2 sequences are LGHNA and YNFKEQ. Trimming at V came to 4 bases and at J to 1 base, leaving 14 bases not matched to a gene. The CDR3 totals 20 residues. This chain's CDR3 is CASSLASGTGLMSYNSPLHF. DNA of the CDR3: TGTGCCAGCAGCCTCGCGAGTGGGACAGGGCTTATGTCCTATAATTCACCCCTCCACTTT.

The genes are TRBV18 and TRBJ1-4; perhaps TRBD1 as D (6 bases). Germline CDR1 is KGHSH and CDR2 is LQKENI. The CDR3 is 17 residues long. Trimming cost V 3 bases and J 0 bases, with 14 bases left between them. The CDR3 here is CASSPLRTEATNEKLFF. In DNA, the CDR3 is TGTGCCAGCTCACCCTTACGGACAGAGGCAACTAATGAAAAACTGTTTTTT.

In this sample, this clonotype turned up a few times. The J gene is TRBJ2-3, the V gene TRBV12-3 or TRBV12-4, with 12 bases that match TRBD2. The CDR3 length is 16 residues. Losses at the gene ends were 5 bases for V and 4 bases for J; bases not matched to a gene: 7. The CDR3 coding sequence is TGTGCCAGCAGTCCGTGGACTAGCGGGGACGCAGATACGCAGTATTTT. Encoded protein: CASSPWTSGDADTQYF.

Written as DNA, the CDR3 is TGTGCCAGCAGCCAGGGTAGGGGGAAGAACACCGGGGAGCTGTTTTTT. It yields the protein CASSQGRGKNTGELFF. This chain links TRBV4-2 with TRBJ2-2, with D possibly TRBD1 on 6 matching bases. The V gene's germline CDR1 is LGHNA and CDR2 YNFKEQ. CDR3 length: 16 residues. Between the trimmed V and J ends, which lost 3 bases and 1 base, there was a span of 12 bases.

The rearrangement uses TRBV30 and TRBJ2-1; D is unresolved. Per the germline V gene, CDR1 is GTSNPN and CDR2 is SVGIG (reference sequence). The CDR3 covers 12 residues. V lost 1 base and J lost 5, with 6 bases in between. The CDR3 here is CAWSGVNNEQFF. CDR3 sequence (DNA): TGTGCCTGGAGTGGGGTGAACAATGAGCAGTTCTTC. The variable domain in full, with the rest retrieved from reference TRBV30 and TRBJ2-1, is SQTIHQWPATLVQPVGSPLSLECTVEGTSNPNLYWYRQAAGRGLQLLFYSVGIGQISSEVPQNLSASRPQDRQFILSSKKLLLSDSGFYLCAWSGVNNEQFFGPGTRLTVL.